This T cell receptor beta chain appears in the sequencing data of a study of CD8+ T cells in alopecia areata. Study-wide results and caveats: Scalp sequencing captures resident alphabeta T cells of normal skin too. With one nonresponder, baseline CD8+ expansion's link to response remains uncertain. Throughout tofacitinib, many expanded lesional clones continued to persist in scalp and blood. Normal scalp had lower clonality than lesional scalp, with alopecia totalis/universalis lesions showing this most strongly.

This clone was seen only a few times. Antigen: not known. Described treatment: oral pan-JAK inhibitor, 5-10 mg twice daily. RNA was extracted and reverse transcribed into cDNA as the sequencing template. Generated by immunoSEQ multiplex PCR, the TCRdb table keeps only in-frame clones and is missing some. The sample lists around 190,000 clones, about 64% seen once, with roughly 4.2% in the top ten. V was pared by 3 bases and J by 2 bases, with 14 bases between. The CDR3 is 15 residues long. CDR1 and CDR2 (germline): SGHRS, YFSETQ. The chain employs TRBV5-1 and TRBJ2-5; no reliable D call. The specimen was CD4+ T cells sorted from blood, collected at week 4, from a patient treated with tofacitinib. This TCR was recovered from a human donor with alopecia areata. DNA for the CDR3: TGCGCCAGCAGCTCCAGTGGCGCACGACAAGAGACCCAGTACTTC. Amino acid sequence: CASSSSGARQETQYF. Variable domain in full (rest from reference TRBV5-1 and TRBJ2-5): KAGVTQTPRYLIKTRGQQVTLSCSPISGHRSVSWYQQTPGQGLQFLFEYFSETQRNKGNFPGRFSGRQFSNSRSEMNVSTLELGDSALYLCASSSSGARQETQYFGPGTRLLVL.